These 2 T cell receptor beta chains came from one sample sequenced in a study of T-cell reconstitution after alpha-beta-depleted transplantation in children. The library targeted TCRbeta and was prepared with unique molecular identifiers. TCRdb re-called the PCR reads with MiXCR, one entry per CDR3 protein. The repertoire holds 81,000 or so distinct CDR3 sequences, with 15% to 19% as singletons. This material consisted of PBMCs, mostly from graft donor cells, taken 180 days after TCRalphabeta/CD19-depleted stem cell transplant. The receptors here all came from a male patient between 2 and 15 years old who had a stem cell transplant for acute lymphoblastic leukemia, so the T cells may come from the graft donor.

This clonotype was observed a single time. The rearrangement uses TRBV7-8 and TRBJ1-2; 8 bases map to TRBD1. The CDR3 is 16 amino acids. V lost 2 bases, J lost 8 bases, and 13 bases stayed unmatched. CDR1 and CDR2 (germline): SGHVS, FQNEAQ. For the CDR3, the DNA is TGTGCCAGCAGCTTACCAACCGAGGACAGGGACGTGGGCTACACCTTC. Encoded protein: CASSLPTEDRDVGYTF.

This clonotype was seen only a few times. CDR3 protein: CATSRVTGLAGEYNEQFF. The CDR3, as DNA: TGTGCCACCAGCAGAGTAACCGGGCTAGCGGGGGAGTACAATGAGCAGTTCTTC. The chain joins TRBV15 to TRBJ2-1; 10 nucleotides align to TRBD2. The germline V gene encodes CDR1 LNHNV and CDR2 YYDKDF (reference sequence). The V and J ends lost 1 base and 4 bases, in that order; junction bases with no gene match: 10. This CDR3 has 18 residues.